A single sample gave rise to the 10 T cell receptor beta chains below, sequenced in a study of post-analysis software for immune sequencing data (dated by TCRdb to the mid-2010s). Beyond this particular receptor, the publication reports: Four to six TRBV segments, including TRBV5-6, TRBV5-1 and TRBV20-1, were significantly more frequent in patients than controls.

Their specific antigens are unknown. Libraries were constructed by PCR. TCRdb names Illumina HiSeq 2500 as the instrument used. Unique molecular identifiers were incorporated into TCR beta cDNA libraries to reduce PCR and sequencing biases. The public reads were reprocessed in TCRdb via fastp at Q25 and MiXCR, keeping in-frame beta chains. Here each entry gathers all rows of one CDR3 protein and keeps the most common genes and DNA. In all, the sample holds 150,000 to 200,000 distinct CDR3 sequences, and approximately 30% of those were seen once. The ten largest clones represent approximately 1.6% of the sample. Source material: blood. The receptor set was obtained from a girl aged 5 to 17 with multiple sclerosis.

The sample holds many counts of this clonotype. The CDR3 protein is CASSQVSGRKHYGYTF. The CDR3 DNA is TGCGCCAGCAGCCAAGTTTCAGGGCGGAAACATTATGGCTACACCTTC. The rearrangement links TRBV4-1 to TRBJ1-2, with D possibly matching TRBD1 (5 bases). V lost 1 base, J lost 5 bases, and 17 bases lay in between. Germline-derived CDR1 and CDR2 are MGHRA and YSYEKL. CDR3 length equals 16 residues.

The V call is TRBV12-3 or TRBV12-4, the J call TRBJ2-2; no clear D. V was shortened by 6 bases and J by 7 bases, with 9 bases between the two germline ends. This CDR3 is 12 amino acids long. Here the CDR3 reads CASSSRGGELFF. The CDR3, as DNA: TGTGCCAGCAGCTCCAGAGGCGGGGAGCTGTTTTTT.

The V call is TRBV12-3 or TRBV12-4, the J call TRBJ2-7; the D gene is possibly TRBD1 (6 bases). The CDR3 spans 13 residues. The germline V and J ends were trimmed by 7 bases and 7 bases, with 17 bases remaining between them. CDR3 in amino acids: CASMRGQPNEQYF. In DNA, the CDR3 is TGTGCCAGCATGCGAGGACAGCCCAATGAGCAGTACTTC.

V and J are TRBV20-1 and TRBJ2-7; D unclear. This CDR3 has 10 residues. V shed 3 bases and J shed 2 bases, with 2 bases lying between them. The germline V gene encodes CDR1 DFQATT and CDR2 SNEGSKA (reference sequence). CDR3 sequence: CSASPYEQYF. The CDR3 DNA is TGCAGTGCTAGCCCCTACGAGCAGTACTTC.

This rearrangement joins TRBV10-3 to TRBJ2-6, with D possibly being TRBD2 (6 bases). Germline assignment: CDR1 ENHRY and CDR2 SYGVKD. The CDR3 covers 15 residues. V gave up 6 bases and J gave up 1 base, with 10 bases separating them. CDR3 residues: CAIRNRGSGANVLTF. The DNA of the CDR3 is TGTGCCATCAGAAATCGGGGGTCTGGGGCCAACGTCCTGACTTTC.

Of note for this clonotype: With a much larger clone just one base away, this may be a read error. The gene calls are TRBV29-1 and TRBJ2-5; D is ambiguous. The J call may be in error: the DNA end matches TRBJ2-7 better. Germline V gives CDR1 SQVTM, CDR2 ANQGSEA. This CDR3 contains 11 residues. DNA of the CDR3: TGCAGCACTGCCCTCTCATACGAGCAGTACTTC. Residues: CSTALSYEQYF.

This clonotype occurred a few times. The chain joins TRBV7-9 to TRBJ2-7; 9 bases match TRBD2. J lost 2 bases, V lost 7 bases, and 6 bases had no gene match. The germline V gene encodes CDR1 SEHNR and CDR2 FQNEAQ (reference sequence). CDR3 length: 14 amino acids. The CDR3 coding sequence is TGTGCCAGCACCCGACTAGCGGCCCCCTACGAGCAGTACTTC. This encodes CASTRLAAPYEQYF.

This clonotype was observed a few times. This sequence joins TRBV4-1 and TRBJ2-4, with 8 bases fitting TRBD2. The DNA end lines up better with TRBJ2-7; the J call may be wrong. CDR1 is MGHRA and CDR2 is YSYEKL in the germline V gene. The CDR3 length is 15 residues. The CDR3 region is CASSPTGGPQYEQYF. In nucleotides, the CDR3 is TGCGCCAGCAGCCCAACGGGAGGGCCTCAGTACGAGCAGTACTTC.

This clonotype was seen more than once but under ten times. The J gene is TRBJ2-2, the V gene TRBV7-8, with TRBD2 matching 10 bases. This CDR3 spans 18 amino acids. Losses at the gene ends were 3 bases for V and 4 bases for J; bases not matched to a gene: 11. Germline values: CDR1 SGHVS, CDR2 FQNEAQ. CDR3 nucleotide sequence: TGTGCCAGCAGCTTTTATCTAGCGGGAGAGATGGGCACCGGGGAGCTGTTTTTT. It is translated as CASSFYLAGEMGTGELFF.

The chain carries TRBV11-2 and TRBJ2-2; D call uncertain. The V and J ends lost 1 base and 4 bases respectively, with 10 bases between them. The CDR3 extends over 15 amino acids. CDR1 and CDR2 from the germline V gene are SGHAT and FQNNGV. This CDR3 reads CASSLGGSPTGELFF. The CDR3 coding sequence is TGTGCCAGCAGCTTAGGAGGTAGCCCCACCGGGGAGCTGTTTTTT.